The 18 T cell receptor beta chains listed next were all sequenced from one sample in a study of T cell clonotyping in hematopoietic cell transplantation. Noted time point: recipient sample about 28 days before transplant, after cytoreduction. This table comes from immunoSEQ multiplex PCR, and its TCRdb copy is limited to in-frame clones, with some not included. The sample has about 43,000 clones, 85% seen once; the top ten hold approximately 2.9%. The material was peripheral blood mononuclear cells, obtained before stem cell transplant. Every receptor here comes from a man aged 60 to 75 with acute myeloid leukemia. Some clones in this sample may be carry-over from other donors' samples.

This clone was seen once. The chain is built from TRBV30 and TRBJ1-2; no definite D call. Trimming took 4 bases from V and 4 from J, leaving 19 bases between them. This CDR3 region has 15 residues. CDR1 and CDR2 (germline): GTSNPN, SVGIG (reference sequence). The CDR3 bases are TGTGCCTGGACCTTGGGGTTCCTTGAAACCTATGGCTACACCTTC. This gives the protein CAWTLGFLETYGYTF.

The rearrangement uses TRBV19 and TRBJ2-7, with D perhaps matching TRBD2 (5 bases). The CDR3 loop spans 13 amino acids. The V end was cut by 3 bases, the J end by 2 bases, with 8 bases between. Looked up from germline, CDR1 is LNHDA and CDR2 is SQIVND (reference sequence). Written as DNA, the CDR3 is TGTGCCAGTAGTATCGGGGAGACCTACGAGCAGTACTTC. Translating gives CASSIGETYEQYF.

The CDR3 nucleotides are TGTGCCAGCAGCTTAACGGGGGACCTGAGGAACACTGAAGCTTTCTTT. This encodes CASSLTGDLRNTEAFF. The rearrangement joins TRBV7-2 to TRBJ1-1, with D possibly matching TRBD1 (5 bases). Deletions cut 2 bases from V and 1 base from J, with 14 bases between. The CDR3 runs to 16 residues. The germline V gene encodes CDR1 SGHTA and CDR2 FQGNSA.

As for this clone: Other nucleotide sequences in the sample specify the same CDR3. The gene calls are TRBV28 and TRBJ2-7; D gene unclear. V shed 5 bases and J shed 2 bases, with 4 bases lying between them. CDR3 length equals 11 residues. From germline, CDR1 is MDHEN and CDR2 SYDVKM. CDR3 region: CASSLTYEQYF. The CDR3 nucleotides are TGTGCCAGCAGTCTTACCTACGAGCAGTACTTC.

This chain joins TRBV18 and TRBJ1-4; 7 nucleotides match TRBD1. Trimming at V came to 2 bases and at J to 8 bases, leaving 11 bases not matched to a gene. CDR1 and CDR2 (germline): KGHSH, LQKENI. The CDR3 is 16 amino acids. The CDR3 region has the DNA TGTGCCAGCTCACCAAACTTTGGTACAGGGGACGAAAAACTGTTTTTT. Encoded protein: CASSPNFGTGDEKLFF. Using reference TRBV18 and TRBJ1-4 for the parts outside the CDR3, the full variable domain is NAGVMQNPRHLVRRRGQEARLRCSPMKGHSHVYWYRQLPEEGLKFMVYLQKENIIDESGMPKERFSAEFPKEGPSILRIQQVVRGDSAAYFCASSPNFGTGDEKLFFGSGTQLSVL.

The V call is TRBV29-1, the J call TRBJ1-1, with D possibly being TRBD1 (5 bases). The CDR3 consists of 13 residues. The V end lost 6 bases, the J end lost 2 bases, and 13 bases lay between the germline ends. Germline-derived CDR1 and CDR2 are SQVTM and ANQGSEA. CDR3 nucleotides: TGCAGCGTCGAGCCGACAGCTAACACTGAAGCTTTCTTT. This translates into CSVEPTANTEAFF.

The gene calls are TRBV28 and TRBJ1-1; no definite D call. The CDR3 is 14 residues long. V lost 7 bases, J lost 0 bases, and 12 bases lay in between. Per germline, CDR1 MDHEN and CDR2 SYDVKM. The DNA for the CDR3 is TGTGCCAGCACCTTGACATCGATGAACACTGAAGCTTTCTTT. Encoded protein: CASTLTSMNTEAFF.

This clone was counted between two and nine times. The gene calls are TRBV7-3 and TRBJ2-3; 9 positions match TRBD2. The V gene's germline CDR1 is SGHTA and CDR2 FQGTGA. The CDR3 length is 17 residues. Trimming took 6 bases from V and 1 from J; bases not matched to a gene: 11. CDR3 DNA sequence: TGTGCCAGCAGGACTGTTGGCGGGGGGGCCGGCACAGATACGCAGTATTTT. As protein: CASRTVGGGAGTDTQYF.

The rearrangement links TRBV2 to TRBJ1-3; maybe TRBD1 (5 bases). Per the germline V gene, CDR1 is SNHLY and CDR2 is FYNNEI. Trimming stripped 3 bases from V and 5 bases from J, with 11 bases between. This CDR3 comprises 14 residues. The CDR3 DNA reads TGTGCCAGCAGTGACAATACGGGGCGAAACACCATATATTTT. Its protein product is CASSDNTGRNTIYF. Filled out from reference TRBV2 and TRBJ1-3, the complete variable domain reads EPEVTQTPSHQVTQMGQEVILRCVPISNHLYFYWYRQILGQKVEFLVSFYNNEISEKSEIFDDQFSVERPDGSNFTLKIRSTKLEDSAMYFCASSDNTGRNTIYFGEGSWLTVV.

The J gene is TRBJ1-2, the V gene TRBV28; TRBD1 aligns across 7 bases. Germline V gene data show CDR1 as MDHEN and CDR2 as SYDVKM. The CDR3 has 14 residues. V lost 4 bases to trimming and J lost 2 bases; unmatched junction nucleotides: 4. CDR3 sequence (DNA): TGTGCCAGCAGTTCCTTGACAGGGAACTATGGCTACACCTTC. Translated: CASSSLTGNYGYTF.

The chain recombines TRBV19 with TRBJ1-6, with 9 positions matching TRBD1. The ends lost 7 bases at V and 9 bases at J; junction bases unmatched: 7. Germline CDR1 is LNHDA and CDR2 is SQIVND (reference sequence). This CDR3 comprises 14 residues. The CDR3 is CASTTGGYLSPLHF. The CDR3 DNA reads TGTGCCAGTACGACAGGGGGTTACCTTTCACCCCTCCACTTT.

The V call is TRBV6-1, the J call TRBJ1-2, with D possibly being TRBD1 (6 bases). Germline values: CDR1 MNHNS, CDR2 SASEGT. The CDR3 extends over 14 amino acids. Trimming stripped 6 bases from V and 4 bases from J, with 15 bases between. The CDR3, as DNA: TGTGCCAGCAGAGGACAGCAAACGACCTATGGCTACACCTTC. It encodes CASRGQQTTYGYTF.

The chain employs TRBV20-1 and TRBJ1-4; D is ambiguous. From germline, CDR1 is DFQATT and CDR2 SNEGSKA (reference sequence). The CDR3 extends over 11 amino acids. V was shortened by 6 bases and J by 7 bases, with 9 bases between the two germline ends. CDR3 sequence reads: CSAGSTEKLFF. CDR3 nucleotides: TGCAGTGCAGGGAGTACTGAAAAACTGTTTTTT.

The genes are TRBV6-1 and TRBJ1-5; D unclear. The CDR3 is 11 residues long. Germline CDR1 and CDR2: MNHNS and SASEGT. V lost 4 bases and J 4 bases, leaving 2 bases between the germline ends. CDR3: CASSGNQPQHF. CDR3 nucleotide sequence: TGTGCCAGCAGTGGGAATCAGCCCCAGCATTTT.

The gene calls are TRBV7-3 and TRBJ1-2; unclear D gene. V dropped 5 bases and J dropped 4 bases, with 14 bases sitting between them. The CDR3 contains 14 residues. CDR1 is SGHTA, CDR2 FQGTGA, per germline. The DNA for the CDR3 is TGTGCCAGCAGCCCAAGGGCGGAGGGCTATGGCTACACCTTC. Its translation is CASSPRAEGYGYTF.

This clone was picked up a small number of times. This sequence joins TRBV6-4 and TRBJ1-1, with 9 bases that match TRBD1. In germline, CDR1 is MRHNA, CDR2 SNTAGT. V was pared by 6 bases and J by 1 base, with 3 bases of the junction left unmatched. The length of the CDR3 is 14 residues. The CDR3 loop is CASRAQGANTEAFF. CDR3 sequence (DNA): TGTGCCAGCAGGGCACAGGGGGCGAACACTGAAGCTTTCTTT.

The gene calls are TRBV6-5 and TRBJ2-7; D could derive from TRBD1 or TRBD2 (7 bases each). Germline V gene data show CDR1 as MNHEY and CDR2 as SVGAGI. V lost 3 bases and J 4 bases, leaving 13 bases between the germline ends. The CDR3 is made up of 14 amino acids. CDR3 bases: TGTGCCAGCAGTTATTCGCAGGGGGGGTACGAGCAGTACTTC. Encoded protein: CASSYSQGGYEQYF.

In this sample, this clone turned up a few times. This rearrangement joins TRBV5-5 to TRBJ1-2, with a weak D call TRBD1 (6 bases). The CDR3 loop spans 17 amino acids. V gave up 3 bases and J gave up 0 bases, with 18 bases separating them. Germline V gives CDR1 SGHKS, CDR2 YYEKEE (reference sequence). The CDR3 reads CASSYRDTLLANYGYTF. DNA of the CDR3: TGTGCCAGCAGCTACCGGGACACACTTTTGGCTAACTATGGCTACACCTTC.